This TCR beta chain was identified in a study of T cells in Graves' hyperthyroidism and ophthalmopathy. Study as a whole: It was at initial diagnosis, before any treatment, that peripheral blood was collected.

The study, taken as a whole, reports: Among clonotypes expanded in thyroid above 0.001, most were also found in blood.

On the basis of clinical symptoms, serum thyroxine and TRAb, thyroid ultrasound and orbital computed tomography, diagnoses were made. Extraction of PBMCs used 7.5 to 10 ml of fresh peripheral blood. The CDR3 is 15 amino acids. J was trimmed by 6 bases and V by 6 bases; bases with no gene match: 11. Germline CDR1 and CDR2: LNHNV and YYDKDF (reference sequence). On this clonotype itself: Its antigen is not known.

The source material, RNA transcripts, was used to amplify TCR beta CDR3 regions. Primed by the HTBI set, a first-round RT-PCR was run on the TCR CDR3. TCRdb re-derived calls from the multiplex PCR reads in MiXCR, one entry per CDR3 protein. The sample has hundreds of thousands of distinct CDR3 sequences; 20% are singletons. The clonotype was recovered from a man aged 40-49 years with Graves' ophthalmopathy. This chain joins TRBV15 and TRBJ1-2; 9 bases line up with TRBD1. Material for sequencing was blood. The CDR3 loop is CATRRRGDRGDGYTF. The CDR3 coding sequence is TGTGCCACCAGGCGACGTGGCGACAGGGGGGATGGCTACACCTTC.